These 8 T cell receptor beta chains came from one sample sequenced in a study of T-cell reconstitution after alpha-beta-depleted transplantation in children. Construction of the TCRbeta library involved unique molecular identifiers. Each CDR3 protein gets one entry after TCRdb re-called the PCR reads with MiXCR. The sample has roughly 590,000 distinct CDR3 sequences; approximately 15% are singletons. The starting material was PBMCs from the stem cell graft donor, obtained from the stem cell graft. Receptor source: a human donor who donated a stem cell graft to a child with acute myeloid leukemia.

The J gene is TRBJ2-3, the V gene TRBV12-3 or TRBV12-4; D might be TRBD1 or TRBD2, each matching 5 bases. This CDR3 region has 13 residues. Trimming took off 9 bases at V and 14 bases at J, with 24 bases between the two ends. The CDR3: CASTFWAGRRLYF. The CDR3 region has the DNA TGTGCCAGTACTTTCTGGGCAGGGAGACGTTTGTATTTT.

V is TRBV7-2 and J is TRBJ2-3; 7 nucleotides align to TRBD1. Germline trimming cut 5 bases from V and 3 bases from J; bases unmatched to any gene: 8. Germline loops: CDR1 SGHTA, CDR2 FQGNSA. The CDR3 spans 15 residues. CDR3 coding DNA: TGTGCCAGCAGCAAGCGGTACAGGGGAACAGATACGCAGTATTTT. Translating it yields CASSKRYRGTDTQYF. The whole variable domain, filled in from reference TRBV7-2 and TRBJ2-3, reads GAGVSQSPSNKVTEKGKDVELRCDPISGHTALYWYRQSLGQGLEFLIYFQGNSAPDKSGLPSDRFSAERTGGSVSTLTIQRTQQEDSAVYLCASSKRYRGTDTQYFGPGTRLTVL.

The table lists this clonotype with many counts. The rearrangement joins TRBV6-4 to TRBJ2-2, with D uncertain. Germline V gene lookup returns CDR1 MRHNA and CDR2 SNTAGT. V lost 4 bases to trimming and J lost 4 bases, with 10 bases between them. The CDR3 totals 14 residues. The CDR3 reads CASSGVYGTGELFF. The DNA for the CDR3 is TGTGCCAGCAGTGGAGTCTATGGCACCGGGGAGCTGTTTTTT.

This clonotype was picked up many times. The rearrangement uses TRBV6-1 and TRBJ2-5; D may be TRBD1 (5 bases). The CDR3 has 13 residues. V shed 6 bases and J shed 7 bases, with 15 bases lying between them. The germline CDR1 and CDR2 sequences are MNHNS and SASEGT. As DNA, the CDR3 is TGTGCCAGCAGACAGGACCCACCAGGGACCCAGTACTTC. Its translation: CASRQDPPGTQYF.

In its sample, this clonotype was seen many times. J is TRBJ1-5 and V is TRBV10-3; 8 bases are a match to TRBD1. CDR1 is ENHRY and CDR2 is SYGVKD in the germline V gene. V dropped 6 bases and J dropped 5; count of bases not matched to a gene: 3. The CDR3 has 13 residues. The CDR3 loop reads CAISPTGDQPQHF. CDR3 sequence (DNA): TGTGCCATCAGCCCGACAGGGGATCAGCCCCAGCATTTT.

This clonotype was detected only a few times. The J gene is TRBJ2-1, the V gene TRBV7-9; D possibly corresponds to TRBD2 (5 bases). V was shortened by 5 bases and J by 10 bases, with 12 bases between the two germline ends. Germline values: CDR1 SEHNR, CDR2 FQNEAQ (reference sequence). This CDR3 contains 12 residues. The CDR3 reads CASSIGIEEQFF. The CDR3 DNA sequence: TGTGCCAGCAGCATCGGGATTGAGGAGCAGTTCTTC.

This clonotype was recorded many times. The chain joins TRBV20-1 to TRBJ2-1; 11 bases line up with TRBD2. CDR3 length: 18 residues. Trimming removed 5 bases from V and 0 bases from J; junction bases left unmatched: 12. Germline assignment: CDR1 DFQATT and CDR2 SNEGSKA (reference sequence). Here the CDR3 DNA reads TGCAGTGCTCTGTCTAGCGGGGGGCTTTCGAGCTCCTACAATGAGCAGTTCTTC. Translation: CSALSSGGLSSSYNEQFF.

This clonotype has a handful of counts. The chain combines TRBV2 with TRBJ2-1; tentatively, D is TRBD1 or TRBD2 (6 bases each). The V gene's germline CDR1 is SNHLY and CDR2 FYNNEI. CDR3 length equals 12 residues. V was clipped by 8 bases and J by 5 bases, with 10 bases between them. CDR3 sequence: CASGGRNNEQFF. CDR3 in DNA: TGTGCCAGCGGGGGGCGGAACAATGAGCAGTTCTTC.